The clone carrying this T cell receptor (beta chain) was detected only a few times. The CDR3 is 16 amino acids. The data were obtained in a study of neoadjuvant anti-PD-1 for oral cavity cancer. Study summary: Patients without progression got a fourth dose around day 43.

This table comes from immunoSEQ multiplex PCR, and its TCRdb copy is limited to in-frame clones, with some not included. The sample includes 6,500 to 7,500 clones, 40% to 55% seen only once; the top ten take 25%. The source is a person between 40 and 80 years old with oral cavity squamous cell carcinoma. The sample here was tumor tissue, taken before nivolumab (anti-PD-1) treatment. This sequence joins TRBV21-1 and TRBJ2-4; the DNA was not used to check the table's D call, TRBD2. TRBV21-1 is listed as a pseudogene. CDR3 in amino acids: CASSGSGVLAKNIQYF. CDR3 coding DNA: TGTGCCAGCAGCGGAAGCGGGGTACTAGCCAAAAACATTCAGTACTTC.